Shown below are 31 T cell receptor beta chains from a single sample sequenced in a study of cytomegalovirus exposure and HLA in healthy donors. Vbeta (60) and Jbeta (13) primers were used in the PCR. Some clones are missing from TCRdb's copy, which holds only in-frame ones; the method was immunoSEQ multiplex PCR. The sample comprises some 130,000 clones, 70% of which are singletons, and about 2% rests with the top ten. The specimen sequenced was PBMCs. The receptors originated from a woman aged 55-70 years in good health and CMV-seropositive.

This clone has just one count. V usage is TRBV19 and J usage is TRBJ1-5; 9 positions match TRBD1. The CDR3 covers 17 residues. V lost 3 bases, J lost 1 base, and 7 bases stayed unmatched. CDR1 and CDR2 from the germline V gene are LNHDA and SQIVND (reference sequence). As DNA, the CDR3 is TGTGCCAGTAGTATTTGGGACAGGGCGGGAAGCAATCAGCCCCAGCATTTT. Translating gives CASSIWDRAGSNQPQHF. The full variable domain, rest sourced from reference TRBV19 and TRBJ1-5, is DGGITQSPKYLFRKEGQNVTLSCEQNLNHDAMYWYRQDPGQGLRLIYYSQIVNDFQKGDIAEGYSVSREKKESFPLTVTSAQKNPTAFYLCASSIWDRAGSNQPQHFGDGTRLSIL.

CDR3 protein: CATSRDRITGTDTEAFF. Written as DNA, the CDR3 is TGTGCCACCAGCAGAGACAGAATAACAGGGACGGACACTGAAGCTTTCTTT. The chain joins TRBV15 to TRBJ1-1, with D tentatively TRBD1 (6 bases). Germline V gene lookup returns CDR1 LNHNV and CDR2 YYDKDF (reference sequence). Trimming took off 0 bases at V and 3 bases at J, with 17 bases between the two ends. The CDR3 is 17 amino acids.

This clone was counted a few times. The genes are TRBV28 and TRBJ1-4; 8 bases line up with TRBD1. J gave up 8 bases and V 6 bases, and 11 bases lay outside the gene matches. Germline V gene sequence: CDR1 MDHEN, CDR2 SYDVKM. The CDR3 sequence is 15 residues long. DNA of the CDR3: TGTGCCAGCAGATCACGGACAGGGCCGGGAGAAAAACTGTTTTTT. This gives the protein CASRSRTGPGEKLFF.

J is TRBJ2-1 and V is TRBV5-1, with 14 bases aligning to TRBD2. Germline CDR1 and CDR2: SGHRS and YFSETQ. J lost 8 bases, V lost 0 bases, and 10 bases had no gene match. This CDR3 contains 18 residues. The CDR3 DNA is TGCGCCAGCAGCTTGGCCCCGTCCGGGACTAGCGGGAGCCATGAGCAGTTCTTC. Protein product: CASSLAPSGTSGSHEQFF.

V and J are TRBV5-1 and TRBJ2-1, with unresolved D. This CDR3 has 17 amino acids. V lost 0 bases and J 0 bases, leaving 13 bases between the germline ends. Germline CDR1 SGHRS, CDR2 YFSETQ. CDR3 loop: CASSLVLSRSSYNEQFF. DNA of the CDR3: TGCGCCAGCAGCTTGGTCCTCTCTAGGAGCTCCTACAATGAGCAGTTCTTC.

This chain joins TRBV2 and TRBJ1-2; D gene uncertain. Trimming removed 5 bases at V and 6 bases at J, with 19 bases between. Germline V CDR1 and CDR2: SNHLY, FYNNEI. This CDR3 spans 15 amino acids. The DNA for the CDR3 is TGTGCCAGCAGTTCCAGCGGGGAAGCGTTCCATGGCTACACCTTC. Translating it yields CASSSSGEAFHGYTF.

The chain recombines TRBV9 with TRBJ2-1; D uncertain. CDR1 is SGDLS and CDR2 is YYNGEE in the germline V gene. The ends were cut back, 4 bases at V and 4 bases at J, with 12 bases in the middle. The CDR3 has 14 residues. The CDR3 DNA is TGTGCCAGCAGCCCATCCGCGCTATACAATGAGCAGTTCTTC. This codes for CASSPSALYNEQFF.

V usage is TRBV4-1 and J usage is TRBJ1-2; 8 bases agree with TRBD1. The CDR3 is made up of 16 amino acids. Germline loops: CDR1 MGHRA, CDR2 YSYEKL. Losses at the gene ends were 3 bases for V and 2 bases for J; bases not matched to a gene: 8. Written as DNA, the CDR3 is TGCGCCAGCAGCCATACCCGGCGACAGGGGAACTATGGCTACACCTTC. This translates into CASSHTRRQGNYGYTF.

V and J are TRBV11-2 and TRBJ2-3; 7 nucleotides align to TRBD1. There are 15 residues in the CDR3. Per germline, CDR1 SGHAT and CDR2 FQNNGV. With V trimmed by 4 bases and J by 4 bases, 8 bases remained unmatched. In DNA form, the CDR3 reads TGTGCCAGCAGCTCGACAGGGTATGGATCAGATACGCAGTATTTT. Encoded protein: CASSSTGYGSDTQYF.

J is TRBJ1-5 and V is TRBV28; D call uncertain. The germline CDR1 and CDR2 sequences are MDHEN and SYDVKM. Trimming removed 2 bases at V and 6 bases at J, with 14 bases between. This CDR3 has 15 residues. Here the CDR3 DNA reads TGTGCCAGCAGTTTAAGTTCCCCGGGGATTCAGCCCCAGCATTTT. It translates to CASSLSSPGIQPQHF.

This clone was seen a few times. The rearrangement links TRBV5-1 to TRBJ2-3; 7 nucleotides match TRBD2. Losses at the gene ends were 5 bases for V and 0 bases for J; bases not matched to a gene: 6. The CDR3 consists of 15 residues. Germline V gives CDR1 SGHRS, CDR2 YFSETQ. The CDR3, as DNA: TGCGCCAGCAGTCGATCTAGCGGAAGCACAGATACGCAGTATTTT. This encodes CASSRSSGSTDTQYF. The full variable domain, rest sourced from reference TRBV5-1 and TRBJ2-3, is KAGVTQTPRYLIKTRGQQVTLSCSPISGHRSVSWYQQTPGQGLQFLFEYFSETQRNKGNFPGRFSGRQFSNSRSEMNVSTLELGDSALYLCASSRSSGSTDTQYFGPGTRLTVL.

The gene calls are TRBV10-3 and TRBJ1-1; D is possibly TRBD1 (6 bases). Germline CDR1 reads ENHRY; CDR2 reads SYGVKD. The V end was cut by 0 bases, the J end by 4 bases, with 9 bases between. The CDR3 is 14 amino acids. CDR3 protein: CAISESGQTTEAFF. As DNA, the CDR3 is TGTGCCATCAGTGAGTCAGGACAGACCACTGAAGCTTTCTTT.

The chain links TRBV18 to TRBJ2-2, with a tentative D call TRBD2 (6 bases). This CDR3 region has 15 residues. Germline assignment: CDR1 KGHSH and CDR2 LQKENI. V lost 1 base and J 5 bases, leaving 11 bases between the germline ends. CDR3 in amino acids: CASSPREGRTGELFF. The CDR3 coding sequence is TGTGCCAGCTCACCACGGGAAGGGAGGACCGGGGAGCTGTTTTTT. The variable domain in full, with the rest retrieved from reference TRBV18 and TRBJ2-2, is NAGVMQNPRHLVRRRGQEARLRCSPMKGHSHVYWYRQLPEEGLKFMVYLQKENIIDESGMPKERFSAEFPKEGPSILRIQQVVRGDSAAYFCASSPREGRTGELFFGEGSRLTVL.

The V gene is TRBV5-5, the J gene TRBJ1-2; 10 bases are shared with TRBD1. The germline V gene has CDR1 SGHKS and CDR2 YYEKEE (reference sequence). CDR3 size: 15 residues. The trim removed 3 bases at V and 7 bases at J, leaving 9 bases unmatched. The CDR3 region is CASSSTTGGEVGYTF. Here the CDR3 DNA reads TGTGCCAGCAGCTCTACGACAGGGGGCGAAGTTGGCTACACCTTC. The entire variable domain, with the rest obtained from reference TRBV5-5 and TRBJ1-2, is as follows: DAGVTQSPTHLIKTRGQQVTLRCSPISGHKSVSWYQQVLGQGPQFIFQYYEKEERGRGNFPDRFSARQFPNYSSELNVNALLLGDSALYLCASSSTTGGEVGYTFGSGTRLTVV.

The chain couples TRBV14 to TRBJ1-1, with D tentatively TRBD1 (6 bases). The germline CDR1 and CDR2 sequences are SGHDN and FVKESK. CDR3 length: 14 amino acids. Trimming took off 0 bases at V and 4 bases at J, with 9 bases between the two ends. The CDR3 loop reads CASSQEWGLTEAFF. In DNA, the CDR3 is TGTGCCAGCAGCCAAGAGTGGGGGCTCACTGAAGCTTTCTTT.

This clone was seen a handful of times. The chain couples TRBV29-1 to TRBJ2-1, with a possible D match to TRBD2 (6 bases). The CDR3 runs 12 residues. The ends were cut back, 7 bases at V and 9 bases at J, with 16 bases in the middle. Looked up from germline, CDR1 is SQVTM and CDR2 is ANQGSEA. The DNA for the CDR3 is TGCAGCGGCCGTTGGGAGGCGCTTGAGCAGTTCTTC. It codes for CSGRWEALEQFF.

The rearrangement uses TRBV6-1 and TRBJ1-4; D uncertain. Germline CDR1 and CDR2: MNHNS and SASEGT. This CDR3 is 15 amino acids long. V lost 8 bases and J lost 0, with 13 bases in between. The CDR3, as DNA: TGTGCCAGCGAGTGGAGCAGCTCAACTAATGAAAAACTGTTTTTT. It yields the protein CASEWSSSTNEKLFF.

The chain is built from TRBV6-1 and TRBJ1-1, with 7 nucleotides matching TRBD1. The CDR3 covers 13 residues. CDR1 and CDR2 from the germline V gene are MNHNS and SASEGT. V gave up 5 bases and J gave up 4 bases; unmatched junction bases: 4. The CDR3 protein is CASSSAGGTEAFF. The CDR3 coding sequence is TGTGCCAGCAGTTCAGCAGGGGGCACTGAAGCTTTCTTT.

V usage is TRBV25-1 and J usage is TRBJ1-4; 8 bases agree with TRBD1. The CDR3 length is 17 residues. Unmatched junction bases numbered 9, after V lost 6 bases and J lost 0 bases. In germline, CDR1 is MGHDK, CDR2 SYGVNS. Here the CDR3 DNA reads TGTGCCAGCAGGGGGGACAGGCGATTAACAACTAATGAAAAACTGTTTTTT. Its translation: CASRGDRRLTTNEKLFF.

This clone was seen just once. V gene TRBV28 combines with J gene TRBJ1-6; possibly TRBD1 for D (6 bases). The germline V gene has CDR1 MDHEN and CDR2 SYDVKM. The V end was cut by 5 bases, the J end by 9 bases, with 20 bases between. This CDR3 has 16 residues. The CDR3 DNA reads as TGTGCCAGCAGTCTCCCATCACAGGGTCGGGTTTCACCCCTCCACTTT. Translated: CASSLPSQGRVSPLHF. Variable domain in full (rest from reference TRBV28 and TRBJ1-6): DVKVTQSSRYLVKRTGEKVFLECVQDMDHENMFWYRQDPGLGLRLIYFSYDVKMKEKGDIPEGYSVSREKKERFSLILESASTNQTSMYLCASSLPSQGRVSPLHFGNGTRLTVT.

This clone was detected a few times. The chain uses TRBV7-9 and TRBJ1-6; TRBD1 matches 9 bases. Germline V gene lookup returns CDR1 SEHNR and CDR2 FQNEAQ (reference sequence). V shed 5 bases and J 7 bases; nucleotides not matched to a gene: 9. This CDR3 has 16 residues. The DNA for the CDR3 is TGTGCCAGCAGCCCCCAGGGGACAGGGCTAAATTCACCCCTCCACTTT. It yields the protein CASSPQGTGLNSPLHF.

As regards this clone: Since a far larger clone is one base different, this is likely a read error. The chain employs TRBV4-2 and TRBJ2-6, with D possibly being TRBD2 (5 bases). Germline V gives CDR1 LGHNA, CDR2 YNFKEQ. The CDR3 covers 16 residues. V lost 4 bases to trimming and J lost 0 bases, with 10 bases between them. The CDR3 sequence: CASSPDWSSGANVLTF. CDR3 nucleotides: TGTGCCAGCAGCCCGGACTGGAGCTCTGGGGCCAACGTCCTGACTTTC.

The J gene is TRBJ1-1, the V gene TRBV10-1, with TRBD1 identical over 8 bases. Germline CDR1 reads WNHNN; CDR2 reads SYGVQD (reference sequence). This CDR3 contains 13 residues. J was trimmed by 6 bases and V by 8 bases; bases with no gene match: 8. CDR3 sequence reads: CASADRVTSEAFF. The CDR3 DNA reads TGCGCCAGCGCGGACAGGGTGACGTCTGAAGCTTTCTTT.

The V gene is TRBV7-2, the J gene TRBJ2-7; perhaps TRBD2 as D (5 bases). V lost 5 bases and J lost 3, with 8 bases in between. The CDR3 has 12 amino acids. Per the germline V gene, CDR1 is SGHTA and CDR2 is FQGNSA. The CDR3 loop reads CASSVRDYEQYF. Here the CDR3 DNA reads TGTGCCAGCAGCGTCCGGGACTACGAGCAGTACTTC.

The sample holds one count of this clone. This chain joins TRBV28 and TRBJ2-7, with 10 nucleotides matching TRBD1. This CDR3 spans 13 amino acids. V lost 11 bases and J lost 2; bases outside the gene matches: 6. Germline lookup yields CDR1 MDHEN and CDR2 SYDVKM. The CDR3 bases are TGTGCCTCGGGACAGGGGCGTGCCTACGAGCAGTACTTC. Protein sequence: CASGQGRAYEQYF. Full variable domain (missing parts from reference TRBV28 and TRBJ2-7): DVKVTQSSRYLVKRTGEKVFLECVQDMDHENMFWYRQDPGLGLRLIYFSYDVKMKEKGDIPEGYSVSREKKERFSLILESASTNQTSMYLCASGQGRAYEQYFGPGTRLTVT.

The chain combines TRBV4-1 with TRBJ1-1; D is unclear. The CDR3 is made up of 18 amino acids. The germline V gene has CDR1 MGHRA and CDR2 YSYEKL. V shed 0 bases and J shed 6 bases, with 23 bases lying between them. CDR3 sequence reads: CASSQETHSIGALSEAFF. CDR3 in DNA: TGCGCCAGCAGCCAAGAGACTCACTCCATCGGAGCCCTCTCTGAAGCTTTCTTT.

The chain uses TRBV2 and TRBJ1-1; no clear D. The V gene lost 4 bases and the J gene lost 6 bases, with 18 bases spanning the gap. The germline V gene encodes CDR1 SNHLY and CDR2 FYNNEI. This CDR3 region has 15 residues. The CDR3, as DNA: TGTGCCAGCAGTGTCGGCATGGTTGTTGCGGCTGAAGCTTTCTTT. This encodes CASSVGMVVAAEAFF.

The chain employs TRBV2 and TRBJ1-2, with 7 bases lining up with TRBD1. The CDR3 sequence is 12 residues long. The germline CDR1 and CDR2 sequences are SNHLY and FYNNEI. Trimming cost V 6 bases and J 6 bases; bases outside gene matches: 4. CDR3 coding DNA: TGTGCCAGCAGAGAGACAGGGAATGGCTACACCTTC. Translating it yields CASRETGNGYTF.

V is TRBV2 and J is TRBJ2-3; 9 positions match TRBD2. The V and J ends lost 10 bases and 4 bases, in that order; junction bases with no gene match: 12. The CDR3 loop spans 15 amino acids. Germline lookup yields CDR1 SNHLY and CDR2 FYNNEI. The CDR3, as DNA: TGTGCCACCAAAGCTCTCGCGGGAGGGCCAGATACGCAGTATTTT. Its protein product is CATKALAGGPDTQYF.

The rearrangement links TRBV5-1 to TRBJ2-7, with a possible D match to TRBD2 (5 bases). V was clipped by 2 bases and J by 4 bases, with 13 bases between them. The CDR3 runs 14 residues. The germline CDR1 and CDR2 sequences are SGHRS and YFSETQ. The chain's CDR3 is CASSLPATGYEQYF. The CDR3 coding sequence is TGCGCCAGCAGCTTACCGGCTACGGGGTACGAGCAGTACTTC. The full variable domain, completed using reference TRBV5-1 and TRBJ2-7, is KAGVTQTPRYLIKTRGQQVTLSCSPISGHRSVSWYQQTPGQGLQFLFEYFSETQRNKGNFPGRFSGRQFSNSRSEMNVSTLELGDSALYLCASSLPATGYEQYFGPGTRLTVT.

The V and J genes are TRBV18 and TRBJ2-5; 10 bases match TRBD2. CDR1 and CDR2 (germline): KGHSH, LQKENI. The CDR3 consists of 14 residues. V lost 5 bases, J lost 3 bases, and 3 bases stayed unmatched. In DNA, the CDR3 is TGTGCCAGCTCATTGCTAGCGGGAGAAGAGACCCAGTACTTC. It translates to CASSLLAGEETQYF.